This is a list of T cell receptor beta chains from one sample in a study of shared clonotypes between healthy human individuals. Method: immunoSEQ multiplex PCR; TCRdb's copy keeps in-frame clones and lacks some. This table holds around 1.9 million clones, about 93% found once. Material: naive CD8+ T cells from PBMCs. The receptor set was obtained from a man younger than 30 in good health. Some clones in this sample may be carry-over from other donors' samples. The CDR3 runs from the conserved cysteine through the conserved F or W. The D gene is left open where the match is weak. Rows may omit the clone size; those that give it use once, few, many or a size class.

cdr3_length: 16
d_call: NA
clone_size: NA
v_call: TRBV18
j_call: TRBJ2-7
cdr3_nt: TGTGCCAGCTCACCACCAACGGGGCCTAGCTCCTACGAGCAGTACTTC
cdr3_aa: CASSPPTGPSSYEQYF

cdr3_length: 15
d_call: NA
clone_size: NA
v_call: TRBV4-1
j_call: TRBJ2-1
cdr3_nt: TGCGCCAGCAGCCTCAGGGCTCAGACAGGCGCTGAGCAGTTCTTC
cdr3_aa: CASSLRAQTGAEQFF

cdr3_length: 14
d_call: NA
clone_size: NA
v_call: TRBV5-5
j_call: TRBJ2-7
cdr3_nt: TGTGCCAGCAGCTTGGACACAAACTCCTACGAGCAGTACTTC
cdr3_aa: CASSLDTNSYEQYF

cdr3_length: 16
d_call: NA
clone_size: once
v_call: TRBV7-8
j_call: TRBJ2-7
cdr3_nt: TGTGCCAGCAGCATACTGGTGGGGGCCCAACTCTACGAGCAGTACTTC
cdr3_aa: CASSILVGAQLYEQYF

cdr3_length: 11
d_call: NA
clone_size: NA
v_call: TRBV7-9
j_call: TRBJ2-7
cdr3_nt: TGTGCCAGCAGGGCCTCCTACGAGCAGTACTTC
cdr3_aa: CASRASYEQYF

cdr3_length: 11
d_call: NA
clone_size: NA
v_call: TRBV29-1
j_call: TRBJ2-7
cdr3_nt: TGCAGCGTTGGGAACCCCTACGAGCAGTACTTC
cdr3_aa: CSVGNPYEQYF

cdr3_length: 14
d_call: NA
clone_size: NA
v_call: TRBV7-2
j_call: TRBJ1-3
cdr3_nt: TGTGCCAGCAGCTTAGCAGTCTCTGGAAACACCATATATTTT
cdr3_aa: CASSLAVSGNTIYF

cdr3_length: 17
d_call: TRBD2
clone_size: NA
v_call: TRBV28
j_call: TRBJ2-1
cdr3_nt: TGTGCCAGCAGTCTTTTAGGCGGCGGGAGGGATTACAATGAGCAGTTCTTC
cdr3_aa: CASSLLGGGRDYNEQFF

cdr3_length: 13
d_call: NA
clone_size: NA
v_call: TRBV27
j_call: TRBJ2-7
cdr3_nt: TGTGCCAGCAGTTTCGGGGCGGCCTACGAGCAGTACTTC
cdr3_aa: CASSFGAAYEQYF

cdr3_length: 18
d_call: NA
clone_size: NA
v_call: TRBV12-1
j_call: TRBJ2-1
cdr3_nt: TGTGCCAGCAGCTTACCGGGACTAGCGGGAGCAGGGTACAATGAGCAGTTCTTC
cdr3_aa: CASSLPGLAGAGYNEQFF

cdr3_length: 16
d_call: NA
clone_size: NA
v_call: TRBV2
j_call: TRBJ1-5
cdr3_nt: TGTGCCAGCAGTGACGGAGGGGGAGGGAGCAATCAGCCCCAGCATTTT
cdr3_aa: CASSDGGGGSNQPQHF

cdr3_length: 15
d_call: TRBD2
clone_size: NA
v_call: TRBV11-2
j_call: TRBJ2-2
cdr3_nt: TGTGCCAGCAGTCGACTAGCGGGAGGGAACGGGGAGCTGTTTTTT
cdr3_aa: CASSRLAGGNGELFF

cdr3_length: 14
d_call: TRBD1
clone_size: NA
v_call: TRBV27
j_call: TRBJ1-1
cdr3_nt: TGTGCCAGCAGTTTCCAGGGGGCTGGCACTGAAGCTTTCTTT
cdr3_aa: CASSFQGAGTEAFF

cdr3_length: 16
d_call: NA
clone_size: NA
v_call: TRBV7-8
j_call: TRBJ2-7
cdr3_nt: TGTGCCAGCAGCCCCGTTGGGGTAGGGATGTCCTACGAGCAGTACTTC
cdr3_aa: CASSPVGVGMSYEQYF

cdr3_length: 14
d_call: NA
clone_size: NA
v_call: TRBV19
j_call: TRBJ2-2
cdr3_nt: TGTGCCAGTACTTTCAGCGAGGGCACCGGGGAGCTGTTTTTT
cdr3_aa: CASTFSEGTGELFF

cdr3_length: 17
d_call: NA
clone_size: NA
v_call: TRBV27
j_call: TRBJ2-7
cdr3_nt: TGTGCCAGCAGTCTGCTAGCGTTTGGGGGCTCCTCCTACGAGCAGTACTTC
cdr3_aa: CASSLLAFGGSSYEQYF

cdr3_length: 12
d_call: NA
clone_size: NA
v_call: TRBV29-1
j_call: TRBJ1-1
cdr3_nt: TGCAGCGTTGACGGAATGAACACTGAAGCTTTCTTT
cdr3_aa: CSVDGMNTEAFF

cdr3_length: 10
d_call: NA
clone_size: NA
v_call: TRBV7-9
j_call: TRBJ1-2
cdr3_nt: TGTGCCAGCAGCACCTATGGCTACACCTTC
cdr3_aa: CASSTYGYTF

cdr3_length: 14
d_call: NA
clone_size: NA
v_call: TRBV7-9
j_call: TRBJ1-5
cdr3_nt: TGTGCCAGCGGCCATTCAGGCAGCAATCAGCCCCAGCATTTT
cdr3_aa: CASGHSGSNQPQHF

cdr3_length: 14
d_call: NA
clone_size: few
v_call: TRBV11-2
j_call: TRBJ1-2
cdr3_nt: TGTGCCAGCAGCTTGTACGGGACGGACTATGGCTACACCTTC
cdr3_aa: CASSLYGTDYGYTF

cdr3_length: 18
d_call: NA
clone_size: NA
v_call: TRBV5-4
j_call: TRBJ2-7
cdr3_nt: TGTGCCAGCAGCTCCGGGGGGACAGGCGGGGCCCGGGACTACGAGCAGTACTTC
cdr3_aa: CASSSGGTGGARDYEQYF

cdr3_length: 20
d_call: NA
clone_size: NA
v_call: TRBV10-3
j_call: TRBJ2-7
cdr3_nt: TGTGCCATCAGTGAGCCGACCCCACGGGTGCTTACAGGGCCGACCTACGAGCAGTACTTC
cdr3_aa: CAISEPTPRVLTGPTYEQYF

cdr3_length: 14
d_call: NA
clone_size: NA
v_call: TRBV2
j_call: TRBJ1-5
cdr3_nt: TGTGCCAGCAGTGAAATGGCCCCTAATCAGCCCCAGCATTTT
cdr3_aa: CASSEMAPNQPQHF

cdr3_length: 15
d_call: NA
clone_size: NA
v_call: TRBV6-5
j_call: TRBJ2-7
cdr3_nt: TGTGCCAGCAGTCCGCGGCGGAGTAGCCGGGCCGAGCAGTACTTC
cdr3_aa: CASSPRRSSRAEQYF

cdr3_length: 16
d_call: NA
clone_size: NA
v_call: TRBV6-5
j_call: TRBJ2-2
cdr3_nt: TGTGCCAGCAGTTACTCGAACAGGAGGAACACCGGGGAGCTGTTTTTT
cdr3_aa: CASSYSNRRNTGELFF

cdr3_length: 16
d_call: NA
clone_size: NA
v_call: TRBV7-9
j_call: TRBJ2-2
cdr3_nt: TGTGCCAGCAGCGCGCCGCGGACAAAGAACACCGGGGAGCTGTTTTTT
cdr3_aa: CASSAPRTKNTGELFF

cdr3_length: 14
d_call: NA
clone_size: NA
v_call: TRBV15
j_call: TRBJ2-2
cdr3_nt: TGTGCCACCAGCAGAGGGCCAAACACCGGGGAGCTGTTTTTT
cdr3_aa: CATSRGPNTGELFF

cdr3_length: 15
d_call: NA
clone_size: NA
v_call: TRBV2
j_call: TRBJ1-4
cdr3_nt: TGTGCCAGCAGTGAAGCGCTTGGAGGGGATGAAAAACTGTTTTTT
cdr3_aa: CASSEALGGDEKLFF

cdr3_length: 17
d_call: NA
clone_size: once
v_call: TRBV14
j_call: TRBJ2-2
cdr3_nt: TGTGCCAGCAGCCCCCGGACCCTAGGATTCCTCACCGGGGAGCTGTTTTTT
cdr3_aa: CASSPRTLGFLTGELFF

cdr3_length: 14
d_call: NA
clone_size: NA
v_call: TRBV6-1
j_call: TRBJ1-1
cdr3_nt: TGTGCCAGCAGTGAAGCGATGGGGAACACTGAAGCTTTCTTT
cdr3_aa: CASSEAMGNTEAFF

cdr3_length: 12
d_call: NA
clone_size: NA
v_call: TRBV7-6
j_call: TRBJ2-7
cdr3_nt: TGTGCCAGCAGCTTATGGGGAGGCGAGCAGTACTTC
cdr3_aa: CASSLWGGEQYF

cdr3_length: 15
d_call: NA
clone_size: NA
v_call: TRBV6-5
j_call: TRBJ1-1
cdr3_nt: TGTGCCAGCAGCGTCCCCGGGTTCCCGGGCACTGAAGCTTTCTTT
cdr3_aa: CASSVPGFPGTEAFF

cdr3_length: 14
d_call: TRBD2
clone_size: NA
v_call: TRBV30
j_call: TRBJ2-7
cdr3_nt: TGTGCCTGGAGTCCGTGGGGGGGTACCTACGAGCAGTACTTC
cdr3_aa: CAWSPWGGTYEQYF

cdr3_length: 15
d_call: TRBD1
clone_size: NA
v_call: TRBV6-1
j_call: TRBJ2-5
cdr3_nt: TGTGCCAGCAGTGACCGGGACAGCTCGGGTGAGACCCAGTACTTC
cdr3_aa: CASSDRDSSGETQYF

cdr3_length: 17
d_call: TRBD2
clone_size: NA
v_call: TRBV2
j_call: TRBJ2-5
cdr3_nt: TGTGCCAGCAGAGCGGCTAGCGGGAGGCCCCCGCAAGAGACCCAGTACTTC
cdr3_aa: CASRAASGRPPQETQYF

cdr3_length: 16
d_call: NA
clone_size: NA
v_call: TRBV19
j_call: TRBJ2-1
cdr3_nt: TGTGCCAGTAGTTCTTGGGGCGGATTCTCCTACAATGAGCAGTTCTTC
cdr3_aa: CASSSWGGFSYNEQFF

cdr3_length: 18
d_call: NA
clone_size: once
v_call: TRBV7-9
j_call: TRBJ2-6
cdr3_nt: TGTGCCAGCAGCTTAGCTGACAGCTTCCTCTCTGGGGCCAACGTCCTGACTTTC
cdr3_aa: CASSLADSFLSGANVLTF

cdr3_length: 17
d_call: TRBD1
clone_size: NA
v_call: TRBV27
j_call: TRBJ1-1
cdr3_nt: TGTGCCAGCACCTTTACCCCAGGGGGAGGAGGAGAGACTGAAGCTTTCTTT
cdr3_aa: CASTFTPGGGGETEAFF

cdr3_length: 16
d_call: TRBD2
clone_size: NA
v_call: TRBV9
j_call: TRBJ2-1
cdr3_nt: TGTGCCAGCAGCGCGGCGGGAGGTGAAACCTACAATGAGCAGTTCTTC
cdr3_aa: CASSAAGGETYNEQFF

cdr3_length: 17
d_call: TRBD2
clone_size: NA
v_call: TRBV5-4
j_call: TRBJ2-4
cdr3_nt: TGTGCCAGCAGCTGGGCGCGGGAGGGGGTTGCCAAAAACATTCAGTACTTC
cdr3_aa: CASSWAREGVAKNIQYF

cdr3_length: 16
d_call: NA
clone_size: NA
v_call: TRBV7-9
j_call: TRBJ2-3
cdr3_nt: TGTGCCAGCAGCCACAGGCTGGGGGCGAGCACAGATACGCAGTATTTT
cdr3_aa: CASSHRLGASTDTQYF

cdr3_length: 12
d_call: NA
clone_size: NA
v_call: TRBV7-9
j_call: TRBJ1-1
cdr3_nt: TGTGCCAGCAGCTTAGGAGAAGGTGAAGCTTTCTTT
cdr3_aa: CASSLGEGEAFF

cdr3_length: 16
d_call: TRBD1
clone_size: NA
v_call: TRBV4-1
j_call: TRBJ2-2
cdr3_nt: TGCGCCAGCAGCCATCGACAGGGGGCTCACACCGGGGAGCTGTTTTTT
cdr3_aa: CASSHRQGAHTGELFF

cdr3_length: 16
d_call: TRBD2
clone_size: NA
v_call: TRBV27
j_call: TRBJ2-1
cdr3_nt: TGTGCCAGCATGCCTTACGCGGGAGGACTCTACAATGAGCAGTTCTTC
cdr3_aa: CASMPYAGGLYNEQFF

cdr3_length: 13
d_call: NA
clone_size: NA
v_call: TRBV19
j_call: TRBJ2-5
cdr3_nt: TGTGCCAGTAGTATAGTTCCGTGGGAGACCCAGTACTTC
cdr3_aa: CASSIVPWETQYF

cdr3_length: 14
d_call: NA
clone_size: NA
v_call: TRBV2
j_call: TRBJ2-1
cdr3_nt: TGTGCCAGCAGAAACAGGGGGGGAAACAATGAGCAGTTCTTC
cdr3_aa: CASRNRGGNNEQFF

cdr3_length: 11
d_call: NA
clone_size: NA
v_call: TRBV5-1
j_call: TRBJ1-1
cdr3_nt: TGCGCCAGCAGCTTGTACACTGAAGCTTTCTTT
cdr3_aa: CASSLYTEAFF

cdr3_length: 14
d_call: NA
clone_size: NA
v_call: TRBV4-1
j_call: TRBJ2-1
cdr3_nt: TGCGCCAGCAGCCAAGATTGGGGGTCCGATGAGCAGTTCTTC
cdr3_aa: CASSQDWGSDEQFF

cdr3_length: 17
d_call: TRBD1
clone_size: NA
v_call: TRBV19
j_call: TRBJ1-5
cdr3_nt: TGTGCCAGTAGTGAGGTTCCGGGACAGCCTAAAAATCAGCCCCAGCATTTT
cdr3_aa: CASSEVPGQPKNQPQHF

cdr3_length: 15
d_call: NA
clone_size: NA
v_call: TRBV7-8
j_call: TRBJ2-7
cdr3_nt: TGTGCCAGCAGCTCAGAGGTGACTCTACCCTACGAGCAGTACTTC
cdr3_aa: CASSSEVTLPYEQYF

cdr3_length: 14
d_call: TRBD1
clone_size: NA
v_call: TRBV15
j_call: TRBJ1-2
cdr3_nt: TGTGCCACCAGCGGATTCTCCGACAGGGGTGGCTACACCTTC
cdr3_aa: CATSGFSDRGGYTF

cdr3_length: 15
d_call: TRBD2
clone_size: NA
v_call: TRBV10-1
j_call: TRBJ2-5
cdr3_nt: TGCGCCAGCAGTTCCGGACTAGCGGGAGAAGAGACCCAGTACTTC
cdr3_aa: CASSSGLAGEETQYF